This paragraph covers one T cell receptor (beta chain) sequence. Antigen specificity is unknown. The sample originates from a study of T cells in Graves' hyperthyroidism and ophthalmopathy. Study-wide results and limits: Most thyroid clonotypes expanded above 0.001 were also detected in blood. Ophthalmopathy got predicted by the model a median around 6.8 months before its onset.

Amplified regions were TCR beta CDR3 sequences from RNA transcripts. The TCR CDR3 was amplified in a first-round RT-PCR using the HTBI primer set. TCRdb independently ran MiXCR on the multiplex PCR reads; one entry per CDR3 protein. The sample lists hundreds of thousands of distinct CDR3 sequences, about 45% occurring once. Trimming cost V 3 bases and J 11 bases; bases outside gene matches: 16. The CDR3 loop spans 15 amino acids. Germline lookup yields CDR1 SGHRS and CDR2 YFSETQ. Sample: peripheral blood or thyroid tissue (not recorded which). The J gene is TRBJ2-5, the V gene TRBV5-1; 7 nucleotides agree with TRBD1. This clonotype was sampled from an adult man with Graves' disease, either hyperthyroidism or ophthalmopathy (not recorded which). In DNA form, the CDR3 reads TGCGCCAGCAGCTCGCCGGGACAGATGATGGGGGAGCAGTACTTC. Protein sequence: CASSSPGQMMGEQYF.